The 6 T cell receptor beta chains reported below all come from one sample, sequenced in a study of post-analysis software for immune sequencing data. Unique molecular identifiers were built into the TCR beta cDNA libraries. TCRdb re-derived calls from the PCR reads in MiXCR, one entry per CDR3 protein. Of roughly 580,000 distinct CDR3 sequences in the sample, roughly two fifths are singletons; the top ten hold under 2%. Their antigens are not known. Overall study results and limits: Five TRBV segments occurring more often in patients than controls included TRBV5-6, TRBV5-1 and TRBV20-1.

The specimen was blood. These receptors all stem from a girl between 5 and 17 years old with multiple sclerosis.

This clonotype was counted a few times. The CDR3 DNA is TGTGCCAGCAGTTTACGTAGGCGGGGGACAGGGTACTACGAGCAGTACTTC. The encoded protein is CASSLRRRGTGYYEQYF. This chain connects TRBV12-3 or TRBV12-4 to TRBJ2-7, with 9 bases lining up with TRBD1. V was clipped by 2 bases and J by 3 bases; unmatched bases: 11. This CDR3 region has 17 residues.

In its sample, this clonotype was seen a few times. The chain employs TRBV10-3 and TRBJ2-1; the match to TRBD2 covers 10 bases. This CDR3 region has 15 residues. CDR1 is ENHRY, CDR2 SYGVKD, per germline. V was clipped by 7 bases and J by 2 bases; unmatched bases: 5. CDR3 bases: TGTGCCATCACTAGCGGGGGACTCGCCTACAATGAGCAGTTCTTC. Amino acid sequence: CAITSGGLAYNEQFF.

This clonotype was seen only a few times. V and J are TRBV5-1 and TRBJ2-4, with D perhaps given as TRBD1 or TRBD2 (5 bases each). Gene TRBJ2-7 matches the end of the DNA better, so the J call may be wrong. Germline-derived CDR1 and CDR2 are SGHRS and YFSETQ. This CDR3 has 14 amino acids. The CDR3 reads CASSLVGESHEQYF. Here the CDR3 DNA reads TGCGCCAGCAGCTTGGTGGGGGAGTCCCACGAGCAGTACTTC.

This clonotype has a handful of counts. In DNA, the CDR3 is TGTGCCAGCAGCCAAGAGAGGCTAGCGGGAGGCAATGAGCAGTTCTTC. This sequence encodes CASSQERLAGGNEQFF. V usage is TRBV3-1 and J usage is TRBJ2-1, with 11 positions matching TRBD2. There are 16 residues in the CDR3. Trimming cost V 0 bases and J 6 bases; bases outside gene matches: 4. Germline V gene lookup returns CDR1 LGHDT and CDR2 YNNKEL (reference sequence).

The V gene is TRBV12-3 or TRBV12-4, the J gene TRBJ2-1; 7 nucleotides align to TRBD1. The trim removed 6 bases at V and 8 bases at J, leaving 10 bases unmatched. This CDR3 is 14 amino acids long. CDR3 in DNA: TGTGCCAGCAGCCCTAGACAGGGTGCGGATGAGCAGTTCTTC. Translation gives CASSPRQGADEQFF.

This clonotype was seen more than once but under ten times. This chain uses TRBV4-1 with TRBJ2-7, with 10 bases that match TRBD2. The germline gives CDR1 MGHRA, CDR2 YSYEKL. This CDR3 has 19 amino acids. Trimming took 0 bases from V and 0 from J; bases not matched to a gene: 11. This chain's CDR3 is CASSQDSSGGLESSYEQYF. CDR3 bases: TGCGCCAGCAGCCAAGACTCTAGCGGGGGACTCGAAAGCTCCTACGAGCAGTACTTC.